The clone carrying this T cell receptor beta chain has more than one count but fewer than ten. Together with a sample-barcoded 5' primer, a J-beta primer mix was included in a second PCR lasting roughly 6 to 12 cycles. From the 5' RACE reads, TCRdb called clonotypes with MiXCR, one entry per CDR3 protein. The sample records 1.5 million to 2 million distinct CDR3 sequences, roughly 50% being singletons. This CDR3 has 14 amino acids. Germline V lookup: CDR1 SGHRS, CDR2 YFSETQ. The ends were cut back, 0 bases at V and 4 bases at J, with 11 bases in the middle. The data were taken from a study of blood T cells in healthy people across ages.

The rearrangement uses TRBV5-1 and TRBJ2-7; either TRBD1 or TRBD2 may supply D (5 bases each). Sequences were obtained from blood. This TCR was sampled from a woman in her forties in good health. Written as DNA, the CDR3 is TGCGCCAGCAGCTTGGGGGGACCGATATACGAGCAGTACTTC. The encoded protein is CASSLGGPIYEQYF.